These 6 T cell receptor beta chains originate from one sample sequenced in a study of T-cell reconstitution after alpha-beta-depleted transplantation in children. Unique molecular identifiers were incorporated into the prepared TCRbeta library. One entry per CDR3 protein results from TCRdb running MiXCR on the PCR reads. The sample consists of fewer than 350,000 distinct CDR3 sequences, about 9.4% of them appearing once. Sequenced here: PBMCs, sampled before TCRalphabeta/CD19-depleted stem cell transplant. The receptors were sampled from a boy younger than two with acute myeloid leukemia, due to receive a stem cell transplant.

This clonotype was seen repeatedly, ten times or more. The chain has TRBV20-1 and TRBJ2-7, with a possible D match to TRBD1 (6 bases). Trimming cost V 3 bases and J 4 bases, with 10 bases left between them. Germline values: CDR1 DFQATT, CDR2 SNEGSKA (reference sequence). The CDR3 has 12 residues. The CDR3 is CSASRGNYEQYF. DNA of the CDR3: TGCAGTGCTAGTAGGGGGAATTACGAGCAGTACTTC.

This clonotype occurred many times. CDR3 amino acids: CASSRGQGNDQPQHF. Here the CDR3 DNA reads TGCGCCAGCAGCCGGGGACAGGGGAACGATCAGCCCCAGCATTTT. The chain is built from TRBV5-1 and TRBJ1-5, with 10 bases matching TRBD1. Germline CDR1 and CDR2: SGHRS and YFSETQ. The V and J ends lost 4 bases and 5 bases, in that order; junction bases with no gene match: 6. This CDR3 region has 15 residues. The whole variable domain, remainder taken from reference TRBV5-1 and TRBJ1-5, is KAGVTQTPRYLIKTRGQQVTLSCSPISGHRSVSWYQQTPGQGLQFLFEYFSETQRNKGNFPGRFSGRQFSNSRSEMNVSTLELGDSALYLCASSRGQGNDQPQHFGDGTRLSIL.

Ten or more counts support this clonotype. This chain uses TRBV9 with TRBJ2-1; the D is unclear. Trimming cost V 0 bases and J 5 bases, with 12 bases left between them. The CDR3 contains 15 residues. CDR1 SGDLS and CDR2 YYNGEE come from the germline V gene. In DNA, the CDR3 is TGTGCCAGCAGCGTAGGGGCCAAGTACCACAATGAGCAGTTCTTC. Residues: CASSVGAKYHNEQFF.

V and J are TRBV12-3 or TRBV12-4 and TRBJ2-3; D is undetermined. This CDR3 has 14 residues. V lost 1 base to trimming and J lost 4 bases, with 9 bases between them. Written as DNA, the CDR3 is TGTGCCAGCAGTTTAGTTCCCAGTGCAGATACGCAGTATTTT. It yields the protein CASSLVPSADTQYF.

This clonotype appeared many times. This sequence joins TRBV7-3 and TRBJ1-1; D call uncertain. The germline V gene has CDR1 SGHTA and CDR2 FQGTGA. Trimming left V 6 bases short and J 7 bases short, with 15 bases between. CDR3 size: 13 residues. CDR3 sequence reads: CASSRKGASEAFF. The CDR3 region has the DNA TGTGCCAGCAGTCGGAAGGGAGCCAGTGAAGCTTTCTTT. Drawing the rest from reference TRBV7-3 and TRBJ1-1, the complete variable domain is GAGVSQTPSNKVTEKGKYVELRCDPISGHTALYWYRQSLGQGPEFLIYFQGTGAADDSGLPNDRFFAVRPEGSVSTLKIQRTERGDSAVYLCASSRKGASEAFFGQGTRLTVV.

Many counts were recorded for this clonotype. This chain connects TRBV6-5 to TRBJ2-7; 9 bases are shared with TRBD1. The CDR3 has 16 residues. Trimming at V came to 2 bases and at J to 3 bases, leaving 8 bases not matched to a gene. Per germline, CDR1 MNHEY and CDR2 SVGAGI. The CDR3 protein is CASSYGPGQGFYEQYF. The CDR3 coding sequence is TGTGCCAGCAGTTACGGACCGGGACAGGGTTTCTACGAGCAGTACTTC.